This TCR beta chain was identified in a study of shared clonotypes between healthy human individuals. Looking at the study overall: Each donor's CD8 memory used one plate, CD8 naive two, each CD4 subset three. General study results and limits: The sharing of 4% to 5.5% of naive CD4 clonotypes was seen across several donors.

V lost 1 base to trimming and J lost 4 bases, with 9 bases between them. The germline V gene encodes CDR1 SGHTA and CDR2 FQGTGA. The CDR3 consists of 14 residues. Remarks on this clone: Its antigen remains unidentified.

Across several immunoSEQ plates, the genomic DNA of each subset was split evenly. Sequencing was performed with immunoSEQ multiplex PCR; in TCRdb, only in-frame clones are kept and a portion is missing. Altogether roughly 2,300,000 clones are present, 85% to 95% being singletons, with the ten largest covering 0.3% to 0.45%. Sequencing used naive CD4+ T cells from PBMCs. Sample subset: CD45RA+ positively selected. The gene calls are TRBV7-3 and TRBJ2-3; D uncertain. The receptor was derived from a man aged 18 to 30 in good health. Some clones in this sample may be carry-over from other donors' samples. The CDR3 region is CASSLKVVADTQYF. The CDR3 DNA follows: TGTGCCAGCAGCTTAAAGGTGGTGGCAGATACGCAGTATTTT.